This T cell receptor beta chain was sequenced in a study of spatial heterogeneity in lung cancer. Findings and limits, study-wide: Counts that tracked tumor mutation counts were those of expanded intratumoral alpha and beta TCRs.

Trimming stripped 3 bases from V and 7 bases from J, with 22 bases between. Germline V CDR1 and CDR2: SEHNR, FQNEAQ (reference sequence). The CDR3 loop spans 16 amino acids. This clonotype is medium-sized by share. What it recognizes is unknown. This beta chain lies outside the target of a library built for alpha chains; its clone size means little. Unique molecular identifiers, one per molecule, were present on every TCR cDNA molecule. TCRdb re-derived calls from the 5' RACE reads in MiXCR, one entry per CDR3 protein. The data hold 9,500 to 11,000 distinct CDR3 sequences, with roughly 7.4% observed a single time. Time point meaning: sample taken at primary tumor resection. The authors sequenced whole RNA from tumor, nontumor lung or frozen PBMC without sorting.

The chain combines TRBV7-9 with TRBJ2-7, with D possibly matching TRBD2 (7 bases). This receptor was identified in a female donor with early-stage non-small cell lung cancer. The sample here was lung tumor tissue, taken at surgery. The CDR3 DNA sequence: TGTGCCAGCAGCTTGAATTCGGGGGGCGCATTATCGGAGCAGTACTTC. It yields the protein CASSLNSGGALSEQYF.